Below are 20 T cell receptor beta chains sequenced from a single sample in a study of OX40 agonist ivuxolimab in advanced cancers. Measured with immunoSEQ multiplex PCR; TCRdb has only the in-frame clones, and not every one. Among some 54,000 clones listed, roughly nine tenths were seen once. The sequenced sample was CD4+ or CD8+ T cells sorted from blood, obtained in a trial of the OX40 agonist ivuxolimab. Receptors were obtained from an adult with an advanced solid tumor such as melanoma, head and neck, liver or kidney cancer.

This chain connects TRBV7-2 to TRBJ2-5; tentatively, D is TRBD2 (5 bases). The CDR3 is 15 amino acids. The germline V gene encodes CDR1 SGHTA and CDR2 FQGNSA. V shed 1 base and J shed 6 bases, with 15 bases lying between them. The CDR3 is CASSLDWGTGKTQYF. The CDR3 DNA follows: TGTGCCAGCAGCTTAGACTGGGGTACCGGGAAGACCCAGTACTTC.

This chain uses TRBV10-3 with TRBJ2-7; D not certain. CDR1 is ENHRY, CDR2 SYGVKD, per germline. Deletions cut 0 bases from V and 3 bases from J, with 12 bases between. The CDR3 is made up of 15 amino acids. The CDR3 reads CAISESRNKGYEQYF. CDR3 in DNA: TGTGCCATCAGTGAGTCTCGGAACAAGGGCTACGAGCAGTACTTC.

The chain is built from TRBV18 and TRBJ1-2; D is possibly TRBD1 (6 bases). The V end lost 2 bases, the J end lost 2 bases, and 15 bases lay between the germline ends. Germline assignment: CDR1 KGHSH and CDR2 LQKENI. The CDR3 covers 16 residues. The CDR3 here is CASSPSPRGLNYGYTF. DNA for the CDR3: TGTGCCAGCTCACCAAGTCCCCGGGGGCTGAACTATGGCTACACCTTC.

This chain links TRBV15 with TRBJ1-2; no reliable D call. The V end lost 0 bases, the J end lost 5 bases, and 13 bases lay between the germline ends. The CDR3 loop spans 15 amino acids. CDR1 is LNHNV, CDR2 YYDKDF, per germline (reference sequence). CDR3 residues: CATSRDHGVGYGYTF. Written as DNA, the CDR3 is TGTGCCACCAGCAGAGATCATGGAGTGGGGTATGGCTACACCTTC.

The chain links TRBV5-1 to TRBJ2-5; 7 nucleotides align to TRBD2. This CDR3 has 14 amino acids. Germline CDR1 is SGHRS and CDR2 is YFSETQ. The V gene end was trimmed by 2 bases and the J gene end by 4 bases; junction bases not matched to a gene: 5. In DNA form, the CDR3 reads TGCGCCAGCAGCTTCATGGGAGGGCTAGAGACCCAGTACTTC. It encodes CASSFMGGLETQYF. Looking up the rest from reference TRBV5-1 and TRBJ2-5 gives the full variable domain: KAGVTQTPRYLIKTRGQQVTLSCSPISGHRSVSWYQQTPGQGLQFLFEYFSETQRNKGNFPGRFSGRQFSNSRSEMNVSTLELGDSALYLCASSFMGGLETQYFGPGTRLLVL.

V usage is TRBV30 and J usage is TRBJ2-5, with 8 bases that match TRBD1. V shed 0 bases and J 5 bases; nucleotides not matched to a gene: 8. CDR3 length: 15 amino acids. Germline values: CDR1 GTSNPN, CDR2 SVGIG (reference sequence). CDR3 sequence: CAWSVQGQGAETQYF. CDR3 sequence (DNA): TGTGCCTGGAGTGTACAGGGGCAGGGGGCTGAGACCCAGTACTTC.

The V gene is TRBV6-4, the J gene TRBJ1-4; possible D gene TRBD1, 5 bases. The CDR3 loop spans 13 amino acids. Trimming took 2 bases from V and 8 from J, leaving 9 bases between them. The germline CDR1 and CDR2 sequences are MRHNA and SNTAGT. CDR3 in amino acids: CASSDRGTEKLFF. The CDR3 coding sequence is TGTGCCAGCAGTGACAGGGGAACGGAAAAACTGTTTTTT.

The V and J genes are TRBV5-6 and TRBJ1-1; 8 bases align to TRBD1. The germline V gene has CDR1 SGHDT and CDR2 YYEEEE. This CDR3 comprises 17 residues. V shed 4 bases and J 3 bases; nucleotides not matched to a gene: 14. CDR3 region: CASSLTTGDYWDTEAFF. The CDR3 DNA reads TGTGCCAGCAGCCTTACGACAGGGGATTATTGGGACACTGAAGCTTTCTTT.

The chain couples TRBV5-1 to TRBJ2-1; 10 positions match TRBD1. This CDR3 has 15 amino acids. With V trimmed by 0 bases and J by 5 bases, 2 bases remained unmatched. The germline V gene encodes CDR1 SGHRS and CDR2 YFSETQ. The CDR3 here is CASSLAGQGNNEQFF. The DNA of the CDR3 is TGCGCCAGCAGCTTGGCGGGACAGGGGAACAATGAGCAGTTCTTC.

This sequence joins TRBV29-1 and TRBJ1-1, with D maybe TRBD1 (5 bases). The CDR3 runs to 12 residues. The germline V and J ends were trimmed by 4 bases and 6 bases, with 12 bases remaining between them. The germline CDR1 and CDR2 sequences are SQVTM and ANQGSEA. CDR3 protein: CSVGQGWAEAFF. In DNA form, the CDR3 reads TGCAGCGTTGGTCAGGGTTGGGCTGAAGCTTTCTTT.

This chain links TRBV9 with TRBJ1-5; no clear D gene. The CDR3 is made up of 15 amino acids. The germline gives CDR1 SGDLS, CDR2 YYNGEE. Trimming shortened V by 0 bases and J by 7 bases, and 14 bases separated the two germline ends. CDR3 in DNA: TGTGCCAGCAGCGTAGACCCCCATTTTGAGCAGCCCCAGCATTTT. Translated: CASSVDPHFEQPQHF.

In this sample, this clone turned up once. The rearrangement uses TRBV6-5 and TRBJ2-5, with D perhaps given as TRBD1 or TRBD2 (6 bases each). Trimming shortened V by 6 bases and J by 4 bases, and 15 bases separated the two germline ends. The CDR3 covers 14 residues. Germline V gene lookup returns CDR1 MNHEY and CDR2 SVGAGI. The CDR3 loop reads CASSQNGGGETQYF. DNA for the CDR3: TGTGCCAGCAGCCAGAACGGAGGGGGAGAGACCCAGTACTTC.

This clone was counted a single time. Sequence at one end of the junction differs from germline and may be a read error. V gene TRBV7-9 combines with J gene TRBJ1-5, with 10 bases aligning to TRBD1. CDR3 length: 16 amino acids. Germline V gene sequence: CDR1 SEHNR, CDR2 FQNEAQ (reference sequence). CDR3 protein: CASNLAGTGVDQPQHF. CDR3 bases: TGTGCCAGCAACTTAGCCGGGACAGGGGTTGATCAGCCCCAGCATTTT.

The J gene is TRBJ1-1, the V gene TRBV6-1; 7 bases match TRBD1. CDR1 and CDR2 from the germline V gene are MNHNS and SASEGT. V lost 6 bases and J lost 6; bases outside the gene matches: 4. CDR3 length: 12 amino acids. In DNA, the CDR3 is TGTGCCAGCAGCCGGGACAGCTCTGAAGCTTTCTTT. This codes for CASSRDSSEAFF.

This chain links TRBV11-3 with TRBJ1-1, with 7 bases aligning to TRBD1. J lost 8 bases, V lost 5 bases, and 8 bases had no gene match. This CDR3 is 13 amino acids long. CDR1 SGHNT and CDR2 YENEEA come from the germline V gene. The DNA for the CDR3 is TGTGCCAGCAGCCGATCCGACAGGGCAGAAGCTTTCTTT. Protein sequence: CASSRSDRAEAFF. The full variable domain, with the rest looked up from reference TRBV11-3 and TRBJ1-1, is EAGVVQSPRYKIIEKKQPVAFWCNPISGHNTLYWYLQNLGQGPELLIRYENEEAVDDSQLPKDRFSAERLKGVDSTLKIQPAELGDSAVYLCASSRSDRAEAFFGQGTRLTVV.

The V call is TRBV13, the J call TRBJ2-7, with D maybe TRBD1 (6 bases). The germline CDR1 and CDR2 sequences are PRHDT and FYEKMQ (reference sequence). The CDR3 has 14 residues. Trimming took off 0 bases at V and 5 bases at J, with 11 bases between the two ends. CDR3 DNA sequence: TGTGCCAGCAGCTTAGGGGCAGGGGACAACGAGCAGTACTTC. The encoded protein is CASSLGAGDNEQYF.

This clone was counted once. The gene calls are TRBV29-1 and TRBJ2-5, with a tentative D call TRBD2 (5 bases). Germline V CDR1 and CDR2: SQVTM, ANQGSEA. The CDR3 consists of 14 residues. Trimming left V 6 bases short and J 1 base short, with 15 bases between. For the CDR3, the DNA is TGCAGCGTAAAAGACGGGATCCTCCAAGAGACCCAGTACTTC. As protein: CSVKDGILQETQYF.

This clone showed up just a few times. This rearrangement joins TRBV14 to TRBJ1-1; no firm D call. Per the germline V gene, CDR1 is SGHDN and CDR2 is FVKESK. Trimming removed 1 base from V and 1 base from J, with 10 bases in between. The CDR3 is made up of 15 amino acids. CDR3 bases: TGTGCCAGCAGCCAAGGGGCAGGAGGGAACACTGAAGCTTTCTTT. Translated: CASSQGAGGNTEAFF.

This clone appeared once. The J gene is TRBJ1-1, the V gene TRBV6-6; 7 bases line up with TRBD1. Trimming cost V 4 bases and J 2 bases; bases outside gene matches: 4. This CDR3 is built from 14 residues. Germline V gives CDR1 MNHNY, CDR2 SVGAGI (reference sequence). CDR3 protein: CASSSAGGNTEAFF. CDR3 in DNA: TGTGCCAGCAGTTCCGCAGGGGGAAACACTGAAGCTTTCTTT.

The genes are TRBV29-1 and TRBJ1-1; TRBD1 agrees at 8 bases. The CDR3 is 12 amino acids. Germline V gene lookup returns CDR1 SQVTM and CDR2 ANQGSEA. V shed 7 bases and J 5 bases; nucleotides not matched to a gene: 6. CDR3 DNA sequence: TGCAGCGGTCACAGGGGGGATACTGAAGCTTTCTTT. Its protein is CSGHRGDTEAFF. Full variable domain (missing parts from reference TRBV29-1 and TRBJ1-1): SAVISQKPSRDICQRGTSLTIQCQVDSQVTMMFWYRQQPGQSLTLIATANQGSEATYESGFVIDKFPISRPNLTFSTLTVSNMSPEDSSIYLCSGHRGDTEAFFGQGTRLTVV.